One TCR beta chain is described in this entry. This clone showed up just once. This clone's antigen is unknown. Nothing much larger sits one base from this clone, and base qualities are not available. Library generation was performed with the immunoSEQ multiplex PCR assay. To provide template for TCR sequencing, every sample had RNA extracted and reverse transcribed into cDNA. First-strand cDNA was synthesized with SuperScript III using a 2:1 mix of oligo-dT and random hexamers. A synthetic immune receptor repertoire was used to assess amplification bias, and residual bias was removed computationally. On the study's bioinformatics: Raw reads were preprocessed to remove errors, and CDR3 was defined according to IMGT conventions as the region from the conserved cysteine to phenylalanine. To get clonality, Shannon entropy was normalized by log2 of the number of productive unique TCRs and the result was subtracted from 1. CD4 or CD8 identity of scalp clones was inferred by cross-referencing scalp TCRbeta sequences with sorted blood CD4 and CD8 repertoires. Imported from immuneACCESS, the table was reduced by TCRdb to in-frame sequences with V and J called. These copies leave out some clones; in studies compared against another copy, an unresolved V gene accounts for under half, and the cause of the remainder is not known. D and trimming were read from the DNA, whereas the V and J calls and clone size are those reported in that table. Recorded for this sample are about 130,000 clones; over 50% of them occurred a single time. Less than 5.5% of the sample comes from the top ten.

V loses 5 bases of germline sequence and J loses 10 bases, and the interval between the two ends is 23 bases. CDR1 and CDR2 were assigned from the germline V gene as MDHEN and SYDVKM. Its CDR3 holds 16 amino acids, cysteine through phenylalanine. Just the 48-base CDR3 DNA is kept, in frame starting at base 1. The sample's time point label, in plain terms: baseline before oral tofacitinib. Peripheral blood and lesional scalp punch biopsies were obtained from patients with alopecia areata. PBMCs were separated by density centrifugation and stained for CD3, CD4 and CD8, after which CD4+ and CD8+ T cells were sorted on a FACSAria. These data come from a study of CD8+ T cells in alopecia areata listed by TCRdb under 2018. Background on the whole study: Treated patients were enrolled in an open-label pilot trial of oral tofacitinib, 5 to 10 mg twice daily, for moderate-to-severe alopecia areata. Patients received tofacitinib for 6 to 18 months and were then followed off drug for 6 months to check for delayed response and recurrence. High-throughput TCRbeta sequencing was used to examine T cell clonal expansion in alopecia areata in both the C3H/HeJ mouse model and human patients. Human TCRbeta sequencing covered scalp tissue and sorted CD4+ and CD8+ peripheral blood T cells from patchy and totalis/universalis alopecia areata patients and healthy controls. Tofacitinib-treated patients had biopsies at baseline and at 4 and 24 weeks of treatment, with a later scalp biopsy in several patients. Scalp clonality was compared across normal scalp (n=4), patchy alopecia areata scalp (n=8), and alopecia totalis/universalis scalp (n=8). The RNA source kit depended on sample type: the PAXgene miRNA kit for fixed scalp, the miRNeasy kit for PBMCs, and the RNeasy kit for mouse skin. Amplification of TCRbeta CDR3 regions was done by immunoSEQ multiplex PCR using 35 Vbeta forward primers and 13 Jbeta reverse primers. General findings and caveats noted by the study authors: Lesional scalp, especially in alopecia totalis/universalis, showed higher clonality and more expanded CD8+ clones than normal scalp, suggesting antigenic drive. Resident alphabeta T cells in normal human skin are also sequenced, complicating scalp TCR repertoire analysis, unlike mouse skin dominated by gammadelta T cells. TCR sequences shared between patients were less clear than in mice, possibly partly because of HLA diversity in the patient population.

This sample comprised CD4+ T cells sorted from blood, obtained at week 0. The receptor chain draws on TRBV28 and TRBJ1-4; possibly the D gene is TRBD1, per 6 matching bases. The TCR comes from a human donor with alopecia areata. Read as DNA, the sequence is TGTGCCAGCAGTCCTCAAAGCAGGGGCAGGGAAGGAAAACTGTTTTTT. The resulting protein is CASSPQSRGREGKLFF.